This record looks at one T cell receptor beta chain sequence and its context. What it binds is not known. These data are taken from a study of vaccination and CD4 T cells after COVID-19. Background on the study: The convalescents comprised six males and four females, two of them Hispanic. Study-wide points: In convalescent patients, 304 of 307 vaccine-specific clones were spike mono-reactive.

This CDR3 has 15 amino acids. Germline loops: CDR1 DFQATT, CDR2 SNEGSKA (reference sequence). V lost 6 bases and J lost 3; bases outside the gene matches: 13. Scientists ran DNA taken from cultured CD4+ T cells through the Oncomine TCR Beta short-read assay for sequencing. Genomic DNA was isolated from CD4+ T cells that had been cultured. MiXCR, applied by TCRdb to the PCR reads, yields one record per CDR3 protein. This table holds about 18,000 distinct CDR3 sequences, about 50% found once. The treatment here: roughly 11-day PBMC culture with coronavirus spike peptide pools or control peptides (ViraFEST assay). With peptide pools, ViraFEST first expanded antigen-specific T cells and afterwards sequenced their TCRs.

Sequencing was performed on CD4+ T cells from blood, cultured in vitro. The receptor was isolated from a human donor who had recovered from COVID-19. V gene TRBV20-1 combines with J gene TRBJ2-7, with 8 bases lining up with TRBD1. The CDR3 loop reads CSAEDSGQANYEQYF. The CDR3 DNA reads TGCAGTGCAGAAGACTCGGGACAGGCAAACTACGAGCAGTACTTC.